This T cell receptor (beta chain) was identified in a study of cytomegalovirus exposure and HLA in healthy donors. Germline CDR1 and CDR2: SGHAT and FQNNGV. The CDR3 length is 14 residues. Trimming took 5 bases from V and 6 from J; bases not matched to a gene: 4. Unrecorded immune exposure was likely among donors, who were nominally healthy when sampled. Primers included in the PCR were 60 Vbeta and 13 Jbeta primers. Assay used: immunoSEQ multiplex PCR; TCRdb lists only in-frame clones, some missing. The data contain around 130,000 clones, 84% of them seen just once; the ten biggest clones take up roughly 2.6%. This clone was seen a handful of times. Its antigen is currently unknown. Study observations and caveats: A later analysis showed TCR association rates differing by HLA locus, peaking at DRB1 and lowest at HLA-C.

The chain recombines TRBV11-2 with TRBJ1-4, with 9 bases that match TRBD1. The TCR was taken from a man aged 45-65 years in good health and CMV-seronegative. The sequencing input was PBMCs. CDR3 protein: CASSRDRVHEKLFF. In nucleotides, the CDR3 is TGTGCCAGCAGCCGGGACAGGGTTCATGAAAAACTGTTTTTT.